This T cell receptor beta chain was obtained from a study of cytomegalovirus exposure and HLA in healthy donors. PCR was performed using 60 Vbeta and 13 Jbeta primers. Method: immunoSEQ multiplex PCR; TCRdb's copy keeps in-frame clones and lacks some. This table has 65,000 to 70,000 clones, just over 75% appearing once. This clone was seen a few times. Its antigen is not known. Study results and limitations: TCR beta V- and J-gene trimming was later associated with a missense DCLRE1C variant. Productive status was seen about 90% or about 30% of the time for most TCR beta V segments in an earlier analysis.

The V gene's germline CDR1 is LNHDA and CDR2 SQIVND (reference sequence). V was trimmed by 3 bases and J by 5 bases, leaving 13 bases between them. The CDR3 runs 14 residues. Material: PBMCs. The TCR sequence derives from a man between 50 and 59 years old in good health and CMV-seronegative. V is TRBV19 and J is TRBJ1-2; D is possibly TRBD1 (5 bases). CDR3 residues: CASSISTELYGYTF. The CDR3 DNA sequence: TGTGCCAGTAGTATTTCGACAGAACTTTATGGCTACACCTTC.